Described below is a single TCR beta chain sequence and its context. Clones were sequenced by immunoSEQ multiplex PCR, and TCRdb holds only the in-frame ones, with some missing. The sample has roughly 200,000 clones; 88% are singletons. The data were taken from a study of blood T cell repertoires in COVID-19. The sequence was obtained from a man aged 40-49 years with active or convalescent COVID-19. The source material was peripheral blood.

CDR3 nucleotide sequence: TGTGCCAGTCAAGGGGCAAGTGAAGAGACCCAGTACTTC. It is translated as CASQGASEETQYF. V gene TRBV6-5 combines with J gene TRBJ2-5, with D perhaps matching TRBD1 (5 bases). This CDR3 spans 13 amino acids. Germline V gene data show CDR1 as MNHEY and CDR2 as SVGAGI. Trimming shortened V by 9 bases and J by 3 bases, and 14 bases separated the two germline ends.